This T cell receptor (beta chain) was identified in a study of Ad26.COV2.S vaccination and SARS-CoV-2 variants. TCRdb keeps only in-frame clones here, not all; method: immunoSEQ multiplex PCR. Of about 460,000 clones listed, 80% to 90% are singletons. This sample's treatment: some 20 received Ad26.COV2.S at low or high dose, single or two shots; five or six received placebo; per-sample allocation not given. Following the first vaccine or placebo injection, samples were taken on day 63. V gave up 4 bases and J gave up 0 bases, with 10 bases separating them. Germline V lookup: CDR1 SNHLY, CDR2 FYNNEI. This CDR3 region has 15 residues.

Sequencing was performed on peripheral blood, taken in a trial of Ad26.COV2.S vaccine versus placebo. This chain joins TRBV2 and TRBJ1-5; D might be TRBD1 (6 bases). The source is a person aged 18-60 years who received the Ad26.COV2.S COVID-19 vaccine or a placebo. The CDR3 nucleotides are TGTGCCAGCAGTGGACAGGCCTCTAGCAATCAGCCCCAGCATTTT. Protein: CASSGQASSNQPQHF.